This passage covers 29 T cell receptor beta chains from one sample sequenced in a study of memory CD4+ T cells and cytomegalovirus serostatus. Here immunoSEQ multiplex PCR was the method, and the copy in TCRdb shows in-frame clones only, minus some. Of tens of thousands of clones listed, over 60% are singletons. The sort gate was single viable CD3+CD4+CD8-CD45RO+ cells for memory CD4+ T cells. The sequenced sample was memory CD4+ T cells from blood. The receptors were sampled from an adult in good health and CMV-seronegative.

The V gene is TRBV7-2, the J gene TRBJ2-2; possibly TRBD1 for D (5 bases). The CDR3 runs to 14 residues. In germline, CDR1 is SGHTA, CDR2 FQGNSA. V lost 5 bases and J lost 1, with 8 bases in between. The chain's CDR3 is CASSRQRNTGELFF. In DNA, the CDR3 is TGTGCCAGCAGCCGACAGAGGAACACCGGGGAGCTGTTTTTT.

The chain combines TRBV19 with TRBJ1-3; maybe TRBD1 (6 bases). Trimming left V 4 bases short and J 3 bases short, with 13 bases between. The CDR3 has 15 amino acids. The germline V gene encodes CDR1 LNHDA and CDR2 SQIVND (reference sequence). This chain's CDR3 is CASSRTGFGGNTIYF. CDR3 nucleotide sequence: TGTGCCAGTAGTAGAACAGGGTTCGGTGGAAACACCATATATTTT.

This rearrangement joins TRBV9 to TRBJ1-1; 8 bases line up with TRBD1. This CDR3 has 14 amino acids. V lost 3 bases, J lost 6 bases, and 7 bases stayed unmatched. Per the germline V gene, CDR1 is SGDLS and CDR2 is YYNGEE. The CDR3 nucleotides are TGTGCCAGCAGCGGGAAACAGGGGGTTGCTGAAGCTTTCTTT. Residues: CASSGKQGVAEAFF.

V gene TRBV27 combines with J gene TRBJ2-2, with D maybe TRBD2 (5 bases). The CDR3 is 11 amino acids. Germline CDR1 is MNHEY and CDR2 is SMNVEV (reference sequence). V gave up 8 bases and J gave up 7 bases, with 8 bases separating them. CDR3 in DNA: TGTGCCAGCCCCGAGGGCGGGGAGCTGTTTTTT. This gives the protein CASPEGGELFF.

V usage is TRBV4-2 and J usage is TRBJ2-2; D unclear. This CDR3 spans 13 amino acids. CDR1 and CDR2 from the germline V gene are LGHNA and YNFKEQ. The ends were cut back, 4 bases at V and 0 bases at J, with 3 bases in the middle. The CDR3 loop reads CASSPPNTGELFF. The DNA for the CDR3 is TGTGCCAGCAGCCCACCGAACACCGGGGAGCTGTTTTTT.

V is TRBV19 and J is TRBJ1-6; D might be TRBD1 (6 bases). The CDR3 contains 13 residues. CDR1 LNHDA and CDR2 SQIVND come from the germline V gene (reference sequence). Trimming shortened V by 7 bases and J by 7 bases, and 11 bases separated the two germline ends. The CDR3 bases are TGTGCCAGTAACCCGACAGGAAATTCACCCCTCCACTTT. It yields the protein CASNPTGNSPLHF.

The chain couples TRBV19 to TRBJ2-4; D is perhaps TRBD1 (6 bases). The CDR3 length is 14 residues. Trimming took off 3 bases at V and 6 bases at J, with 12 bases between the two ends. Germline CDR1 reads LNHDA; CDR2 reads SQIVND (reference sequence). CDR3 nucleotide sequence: TGTGCCAGTAGTATCGGTGCAGGGGCAAACATTCAGTACTTC. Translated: CASSIGAGANIQYF.

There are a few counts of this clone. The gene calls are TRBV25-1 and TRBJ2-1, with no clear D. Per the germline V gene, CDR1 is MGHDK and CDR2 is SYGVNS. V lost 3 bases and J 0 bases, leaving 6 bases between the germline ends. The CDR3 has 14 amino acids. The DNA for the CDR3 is TGTGCCAGCAGTGAGGGATACTCCTACAATGAGCAGTTCTTC. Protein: CASSEGYSYNEQFF.

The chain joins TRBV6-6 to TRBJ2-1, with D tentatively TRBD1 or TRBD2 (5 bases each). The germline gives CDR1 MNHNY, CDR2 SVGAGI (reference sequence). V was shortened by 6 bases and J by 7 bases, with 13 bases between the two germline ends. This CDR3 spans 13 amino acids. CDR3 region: CASRREQVNEQFF. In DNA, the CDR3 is TGTGCCAGCAGGAGGGAACAGGTGAATGAGCAGTTCTTC.

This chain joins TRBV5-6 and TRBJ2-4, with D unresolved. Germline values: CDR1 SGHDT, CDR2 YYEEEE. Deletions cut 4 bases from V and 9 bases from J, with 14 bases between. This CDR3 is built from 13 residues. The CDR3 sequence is CASSGNPASIQYF. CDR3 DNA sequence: TGTGCCAGCAGCGGAAACCCGGCATCCATTCAGTACTTC.

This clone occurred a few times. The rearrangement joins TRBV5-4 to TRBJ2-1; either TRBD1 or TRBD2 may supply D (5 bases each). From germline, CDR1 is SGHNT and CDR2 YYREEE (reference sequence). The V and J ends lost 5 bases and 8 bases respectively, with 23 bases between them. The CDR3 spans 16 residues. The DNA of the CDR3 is TGTGCCAGCAGAGGGGTAGACGGGGCCCCCGGTGATGAGCAGTTCTTC. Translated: CASRGVDGAPGDEQFF.

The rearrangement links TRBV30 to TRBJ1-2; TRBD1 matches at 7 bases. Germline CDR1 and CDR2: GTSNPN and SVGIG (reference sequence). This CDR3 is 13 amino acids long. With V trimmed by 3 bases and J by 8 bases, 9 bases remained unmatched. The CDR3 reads CAWRRTGFGGYTF. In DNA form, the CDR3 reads TGTGCCTGGAGACGGACAGGATTTGGAGGCTACACCTTC.

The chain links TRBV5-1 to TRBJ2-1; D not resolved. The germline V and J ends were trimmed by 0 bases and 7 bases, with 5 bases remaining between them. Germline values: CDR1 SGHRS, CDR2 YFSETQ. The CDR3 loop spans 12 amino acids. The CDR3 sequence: CASSLGVNEQFF. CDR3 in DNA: TGCGCCAGCAGCTTGGGGGTAAATGAGCAGTTCTTC.

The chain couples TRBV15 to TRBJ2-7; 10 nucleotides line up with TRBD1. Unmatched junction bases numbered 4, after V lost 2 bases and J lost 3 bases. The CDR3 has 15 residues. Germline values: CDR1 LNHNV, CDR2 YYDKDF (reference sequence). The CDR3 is CATSRYRDRGYEQYF. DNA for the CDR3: TGTGCCACCAGCAGATACCGGGACAGGGGCTACGAGCAGTACTTC.

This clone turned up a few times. The CDR3 here is CASSLNPNYGYTF. As DNA, the CDR3 is TGTGCCAGCAGCTTGAACCCAAACTATGGCTACACCTTC. V usage is TRBV5-4 and J usage is TRBJ1-2, with D uncertain. V lost 1 base and J 2 bases, leaving 6 bases between the germline ends. Germline CDR1 SGHNT, CDR2 YYREEE (reference sequence). CDR3 length: 13 amino acids.

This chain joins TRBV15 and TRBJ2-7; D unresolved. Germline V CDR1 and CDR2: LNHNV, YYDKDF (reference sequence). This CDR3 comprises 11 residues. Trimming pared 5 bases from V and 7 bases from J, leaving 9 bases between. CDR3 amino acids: CATSRNREQYF. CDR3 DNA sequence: TGTGCCACCAGCCGAAACCGAGAGCAGTACTTC.

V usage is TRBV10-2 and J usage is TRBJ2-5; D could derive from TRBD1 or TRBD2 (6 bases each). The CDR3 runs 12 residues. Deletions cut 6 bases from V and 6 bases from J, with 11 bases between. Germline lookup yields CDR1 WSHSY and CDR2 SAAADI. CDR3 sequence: CASSAGHQTQYF. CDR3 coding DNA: TGCGCCAGCAGCGCGGGACACCAGACCCAGTACTTC.

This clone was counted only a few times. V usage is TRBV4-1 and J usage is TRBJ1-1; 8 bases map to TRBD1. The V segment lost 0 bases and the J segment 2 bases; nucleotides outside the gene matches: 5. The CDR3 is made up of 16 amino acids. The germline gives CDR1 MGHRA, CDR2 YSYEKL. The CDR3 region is CASSQEGTGINTEAFF. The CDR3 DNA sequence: TGCGCCAGCAGCCAAGAAGGGACAGGAATTAACACTGAAGCTTTCTTT.

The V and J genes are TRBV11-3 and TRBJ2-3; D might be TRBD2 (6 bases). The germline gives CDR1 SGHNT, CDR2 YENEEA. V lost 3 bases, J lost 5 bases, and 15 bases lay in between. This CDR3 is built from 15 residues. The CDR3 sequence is CASSFSSVGIDTQYF. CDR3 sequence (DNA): TGTGCCAGCAGCTTTTCTAGCGTCGGTATAGATACGCAGTATTTT.

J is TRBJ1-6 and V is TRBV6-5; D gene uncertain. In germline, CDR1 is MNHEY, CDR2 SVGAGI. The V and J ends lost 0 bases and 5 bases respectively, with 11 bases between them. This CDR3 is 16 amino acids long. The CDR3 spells CASSYSGRADNSPLHF. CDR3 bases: TGTGCCAGCAGTTACTCGGGTAGGGCCGATAATTCACCCCTCCACTTT.

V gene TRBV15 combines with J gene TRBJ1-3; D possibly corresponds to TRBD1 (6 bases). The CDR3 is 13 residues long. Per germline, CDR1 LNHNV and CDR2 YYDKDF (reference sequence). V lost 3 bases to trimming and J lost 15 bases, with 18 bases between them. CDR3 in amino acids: CATSSDRGGSRYF. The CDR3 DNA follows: TGTGCCACCAGCAGCGACCGCGGGGGCAGCCGATATTTT.

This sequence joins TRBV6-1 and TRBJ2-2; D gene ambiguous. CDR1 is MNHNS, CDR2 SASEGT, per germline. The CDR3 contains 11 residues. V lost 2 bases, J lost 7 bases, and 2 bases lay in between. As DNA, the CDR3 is TGTGCCAGCAGTGAATTCGGGGAGCTGTTTTTT. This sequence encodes CASSEFGELFF.

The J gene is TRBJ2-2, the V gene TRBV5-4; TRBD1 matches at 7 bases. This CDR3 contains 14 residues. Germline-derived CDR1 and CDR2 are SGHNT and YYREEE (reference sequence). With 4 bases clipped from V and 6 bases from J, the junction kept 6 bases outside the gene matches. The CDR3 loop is CASSQQGQPGELFF. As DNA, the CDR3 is TGTGCCAGCAGCCAACAGGGGCAGCCCGGGGAGCTGTTTTTT.

CDR3 region: CASSQDRGVANTGELFF. The CDR3 DNA sequence: TGTGCCAGCAGCCAAGACAGGGGGGTTGCGAACACCGGGGAGCTGTTTTTT. V usage is TRBV4-2 and J usage is TRBJ2-2; TRBD1 might be the D (7 bases). The V end lost 0 bases, the J end lost 0 bases, and 11 bases lay between the germline ends. Germline V gene sequence: CDR1 LGHNA, CDR2 YNFKEQ. This CDR3 comprises 17 residues.

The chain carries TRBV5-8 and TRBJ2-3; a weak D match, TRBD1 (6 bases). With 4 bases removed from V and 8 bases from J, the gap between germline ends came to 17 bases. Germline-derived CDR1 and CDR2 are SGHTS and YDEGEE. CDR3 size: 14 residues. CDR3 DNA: TGTGCCAGCAGCCGACGGCCTCTCAGGGGTACGCAGTATTTT. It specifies CASSRRPLRGTQYF. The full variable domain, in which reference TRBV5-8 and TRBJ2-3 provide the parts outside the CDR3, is EAGVTQSPTHLIKTRGQQATLRCSPISGHTSVYWYQQALGLGLQFLLWYDEGEERNRGNFPPRFSGRQFPNYSSELNVNALELEDSALYLCASSRRPLRGTQYFGPGTRLTVL.

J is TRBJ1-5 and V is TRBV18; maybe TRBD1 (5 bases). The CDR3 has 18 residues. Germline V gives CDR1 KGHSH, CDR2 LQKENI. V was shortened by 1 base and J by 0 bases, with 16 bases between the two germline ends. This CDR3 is CASSPRRAGDNSNQPQHF. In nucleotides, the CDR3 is TGTGCCAGCTCACCACGGCGGGCGGGGGATAATAGCAATCAGCCCCAGCATTTT.

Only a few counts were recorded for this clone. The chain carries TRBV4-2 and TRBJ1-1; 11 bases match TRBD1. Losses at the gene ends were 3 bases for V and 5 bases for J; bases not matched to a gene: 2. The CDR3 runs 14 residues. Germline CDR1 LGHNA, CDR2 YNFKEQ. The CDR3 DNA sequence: TGTGCCAGCAGCCAGGGACAGGGGGAGACTGAAGCTTTCTTT. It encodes CASSQGQGETEAFF.

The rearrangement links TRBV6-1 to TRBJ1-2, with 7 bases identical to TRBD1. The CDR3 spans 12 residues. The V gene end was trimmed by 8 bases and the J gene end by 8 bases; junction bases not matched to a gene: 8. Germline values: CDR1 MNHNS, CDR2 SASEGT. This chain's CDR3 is CASERGPGGYTF. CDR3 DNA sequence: TGTGCCAGCGAGAGGGGGCCCGGCGGCTACACCTTC.

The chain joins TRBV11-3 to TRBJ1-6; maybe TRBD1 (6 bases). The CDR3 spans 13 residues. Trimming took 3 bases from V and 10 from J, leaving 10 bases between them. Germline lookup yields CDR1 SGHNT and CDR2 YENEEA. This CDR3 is CASSFRGESPLHF. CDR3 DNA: TGTGCCAGCAGCTTCAGGGGTGAGTCACCCCTCCACTTT.